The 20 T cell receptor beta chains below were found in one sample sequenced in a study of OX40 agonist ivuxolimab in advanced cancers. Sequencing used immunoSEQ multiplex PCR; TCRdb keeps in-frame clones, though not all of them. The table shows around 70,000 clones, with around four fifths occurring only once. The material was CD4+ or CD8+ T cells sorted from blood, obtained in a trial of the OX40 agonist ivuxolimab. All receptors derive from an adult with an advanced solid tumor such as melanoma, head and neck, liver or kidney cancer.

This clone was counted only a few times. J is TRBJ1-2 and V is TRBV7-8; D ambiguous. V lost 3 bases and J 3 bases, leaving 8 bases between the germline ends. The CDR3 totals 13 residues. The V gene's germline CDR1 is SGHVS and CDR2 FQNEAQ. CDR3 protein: CASSFGPDYGYTF. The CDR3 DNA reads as TGTGCCAGCAGCTTCGGGCCCGACTATGGCTACACCTTC.

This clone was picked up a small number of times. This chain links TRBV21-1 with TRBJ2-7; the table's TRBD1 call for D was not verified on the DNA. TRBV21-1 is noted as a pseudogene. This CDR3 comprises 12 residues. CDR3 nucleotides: TGTGCCCCCCGGGACAGGTGCTACGAGCAGTACTTC. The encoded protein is CAPRDRCYEQYF.

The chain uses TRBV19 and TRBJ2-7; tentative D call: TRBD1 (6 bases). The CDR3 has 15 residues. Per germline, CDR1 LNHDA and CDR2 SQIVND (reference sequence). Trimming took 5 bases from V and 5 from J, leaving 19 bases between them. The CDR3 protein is CASSSNTGKRDEQYF. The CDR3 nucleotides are TGTGCCAGTAGTTCCAATACAGGGAAACGGGACGAGCAGTACTTC.

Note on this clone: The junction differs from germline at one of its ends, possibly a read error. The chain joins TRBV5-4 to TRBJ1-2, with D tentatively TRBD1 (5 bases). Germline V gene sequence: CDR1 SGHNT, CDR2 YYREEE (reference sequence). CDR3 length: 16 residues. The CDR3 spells CASSQRLGRPNYGYTF. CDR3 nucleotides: TGCGCCAGCAGCCAACGACTGGGACGCCCTAACTATGGCTACACCTTC.

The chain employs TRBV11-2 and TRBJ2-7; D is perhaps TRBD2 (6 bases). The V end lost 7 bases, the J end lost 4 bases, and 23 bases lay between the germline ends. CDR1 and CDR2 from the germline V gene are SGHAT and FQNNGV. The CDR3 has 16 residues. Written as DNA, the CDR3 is TGTGCCAGCAATTACTCGAACGGCGGGGACCCTTACGAGCAGTACTTC. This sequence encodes CASNYSNGGDPYEQYF.

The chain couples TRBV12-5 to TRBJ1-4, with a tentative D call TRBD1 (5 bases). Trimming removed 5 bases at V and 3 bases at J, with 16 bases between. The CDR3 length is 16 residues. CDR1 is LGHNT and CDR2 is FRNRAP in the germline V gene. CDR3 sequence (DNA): TGTGCTAGTGGTCTCGGGACTTTCTCCGCTAATGAAAAACTGTTTTTT. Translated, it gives CASGLGTFSANEKLFF.

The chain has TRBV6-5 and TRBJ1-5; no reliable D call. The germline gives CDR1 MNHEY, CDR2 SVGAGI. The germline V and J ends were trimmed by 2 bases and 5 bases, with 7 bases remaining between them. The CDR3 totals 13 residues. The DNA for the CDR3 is TGTGCCAGCAGTTACGGTGTGCATCAGCCCCAGCATTTT. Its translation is CASSYGVHQPQHF.

The CDR3 coding sequence is TGCGCCAGCAGCCAAGTTCCGGGACAGTTGAACTATGGCTACACCTTC. It translates to CASSQVPGQLNYGYTF. The chain is built from TRBV4-1 and TRBJ1-2; 7 positions match TRBD1. The junction had 7 bases not matched to a gene; V was cut back by 1 base and J by 2 bases. CDR1 and CDR2 (germline): MGHRA, YSYEKL. The CDR3 contains 16 residues.

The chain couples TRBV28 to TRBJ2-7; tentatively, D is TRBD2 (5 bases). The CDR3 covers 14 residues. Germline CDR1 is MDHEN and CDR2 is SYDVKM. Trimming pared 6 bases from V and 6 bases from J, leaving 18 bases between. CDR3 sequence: CASRTPTGVGEQYF. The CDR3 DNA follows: TGTGCCAGCAGAACTCCAACCGGGGTGGGCGAGCAGTACTTC.

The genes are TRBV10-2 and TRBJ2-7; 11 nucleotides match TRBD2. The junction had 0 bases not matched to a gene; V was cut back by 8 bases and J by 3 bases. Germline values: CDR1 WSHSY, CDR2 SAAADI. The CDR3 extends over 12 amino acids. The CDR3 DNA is TGCGCCAGCCTAGCGGGAGGCTACGAGCAGTACTTC. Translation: CASLAGGYEQYF.

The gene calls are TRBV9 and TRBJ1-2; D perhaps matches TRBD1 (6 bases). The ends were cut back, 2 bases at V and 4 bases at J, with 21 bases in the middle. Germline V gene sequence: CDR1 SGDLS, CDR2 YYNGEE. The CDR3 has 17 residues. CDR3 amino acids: CASSVEAKQGLIYGYTF. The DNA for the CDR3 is TGTGCCAGCAGCGTTGAGGCAAAACAGGGTCTGATCTATGGCTACACCTTC.

In DNA form, the CDR3 reads TGTGCCAGCAGTGTATGGCAGGGGCAGGACGAGCAGTACTTC. Translation: CASSVWQGQDEQYF. The chain couples TRBV2 to TRBJ2-7; TRBD1 is a possible D gene (6 bases). Trimming shortened V by 4 bases and J by 5 bases, and 15 bases separated the two germline ends. Per germline, CDR1 SNHLY and CDR2 FYNNEI. This CDR3 region has 14 residues.

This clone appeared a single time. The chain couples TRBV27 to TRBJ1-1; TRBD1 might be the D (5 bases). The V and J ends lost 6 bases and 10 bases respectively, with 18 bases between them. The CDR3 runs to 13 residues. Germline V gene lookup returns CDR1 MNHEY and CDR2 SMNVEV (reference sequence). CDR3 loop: CASSPRGSGGAFF. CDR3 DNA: TGTGCCAGCAGCCCCCGCGGGAGCGGGGGAGCTTTCTTT.

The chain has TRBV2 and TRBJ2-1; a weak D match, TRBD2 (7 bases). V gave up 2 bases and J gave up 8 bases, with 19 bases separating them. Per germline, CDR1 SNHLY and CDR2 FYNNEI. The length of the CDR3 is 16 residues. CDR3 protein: CASSERGGRVRDEQFF. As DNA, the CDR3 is TGTGCCAGCAGTGAACGAGGGGGGAGGGTACGCGATGAGCAGTTCTTC.

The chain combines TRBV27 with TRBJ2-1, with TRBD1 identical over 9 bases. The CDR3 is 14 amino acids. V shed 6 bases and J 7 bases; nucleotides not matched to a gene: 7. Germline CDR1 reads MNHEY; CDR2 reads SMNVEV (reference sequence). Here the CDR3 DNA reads TGTGCCAGCAGGAGGGGACAGGGCCGGAATGAGCAGTTCTTC. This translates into CASRRGQGRNEQFF.

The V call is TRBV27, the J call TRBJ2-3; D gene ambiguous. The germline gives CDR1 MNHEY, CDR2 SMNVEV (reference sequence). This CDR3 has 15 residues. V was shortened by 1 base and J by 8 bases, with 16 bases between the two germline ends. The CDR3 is CASSLYPEKGGTQYF. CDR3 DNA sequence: TGTGCCAGCAGTTTATATCCGGAGAAGGGTGGTACGCAGTATTTT.

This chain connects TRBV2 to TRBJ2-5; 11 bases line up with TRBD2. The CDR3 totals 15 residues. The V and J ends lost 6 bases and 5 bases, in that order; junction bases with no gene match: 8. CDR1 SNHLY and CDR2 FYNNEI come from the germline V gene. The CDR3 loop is CASRRLAGNSETQYF. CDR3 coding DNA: TGTGCCAGCAGGCGACTAGCGGGAAATTCGGAGACCCAGTACTTC.

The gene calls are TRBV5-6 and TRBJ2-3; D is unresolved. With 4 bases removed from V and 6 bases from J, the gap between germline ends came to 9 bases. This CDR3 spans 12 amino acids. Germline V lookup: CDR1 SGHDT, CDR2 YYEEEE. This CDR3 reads CASSQRADTQYF. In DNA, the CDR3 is TGTGCCAGCAGCCAACGGGCGGATACGCAGTATTTT.

The CDR3 loop is CSVAGGNEQYF. CDR3 DNA: TGCAGCGTTGCTGGGGGCAACGAGCAGTACTTC. The V and J genes are TRBV29-1 and TRBJ2-5; tentatively, D is TRBD1 (6 bases). The closer fit of TRBJ2-7 to the DNA end suggests the J call may be wrong. The germline V gene has CDR1 SQVTM and CDR2 ANQGSEA. This CDR3 is 11 amino acids long.

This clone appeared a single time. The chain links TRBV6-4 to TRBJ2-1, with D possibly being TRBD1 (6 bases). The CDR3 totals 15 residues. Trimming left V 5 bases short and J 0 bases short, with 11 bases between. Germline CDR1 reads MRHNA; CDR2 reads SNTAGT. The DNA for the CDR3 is TGTGCCAGCAGTATCCCAGGGGTCTCCTACAATGAGCAGTTCTTC. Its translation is CASSIPGVSYNEQFF.